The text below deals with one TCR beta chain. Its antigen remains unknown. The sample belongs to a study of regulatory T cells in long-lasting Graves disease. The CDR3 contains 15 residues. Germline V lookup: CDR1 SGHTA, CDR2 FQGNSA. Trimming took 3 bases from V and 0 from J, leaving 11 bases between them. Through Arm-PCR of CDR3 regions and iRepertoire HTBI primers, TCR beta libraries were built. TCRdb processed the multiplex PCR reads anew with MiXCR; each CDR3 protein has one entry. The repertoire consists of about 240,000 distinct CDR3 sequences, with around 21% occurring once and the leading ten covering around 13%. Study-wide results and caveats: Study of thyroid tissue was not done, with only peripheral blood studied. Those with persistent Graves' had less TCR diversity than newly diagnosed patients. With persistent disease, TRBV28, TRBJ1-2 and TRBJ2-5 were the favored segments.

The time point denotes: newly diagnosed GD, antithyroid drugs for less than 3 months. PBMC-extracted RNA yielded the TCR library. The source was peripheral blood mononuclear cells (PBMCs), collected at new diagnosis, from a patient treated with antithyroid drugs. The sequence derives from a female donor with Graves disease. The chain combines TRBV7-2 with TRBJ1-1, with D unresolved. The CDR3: CASSFYNTLNTEAFF. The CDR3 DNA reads TGTGCCAGCAGCTTTTATAACACACTGAACACTGAAGCTTTCTTT. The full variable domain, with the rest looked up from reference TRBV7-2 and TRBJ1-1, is GAGVSQSPSNKVTEKGKDVELRCDPISGHTALYWYRQSLGQGLEFLIYFQGNSAPDKSGLPSDRFSAERTGGSVSTLTIQRTQQEDSAVYLCASSFYNTLNTEAFFGQGTRLTVV.